The rows below give T cell receptor beta chains drawn from one sample of a study of OX40 agonist ivuxolimab in advanced cancers. Profiled with immunoSEQ multiplex PCR; TCRdb holds only in-frame clones, not every one. The table shows 98,000 or so clones, with roughly 89% occurring only once. The source was CD4+ or CD8+ T cells sorted from blood, collected in a trial of the OX40 agonist ivuxolimab. These receptors were taken from an adult with an advanced solid tumor such as melanoma, head and neck, liver or kidney cancer. Both conserved end residues are part of each CDR3. The order of the fields is J gene, CDR3 length, V gene, D gene, clone size, CDR3 protein, CDR3 DNA. D genes are given only for firm matches. Size tells how often a clone was seen (once, few, many) or the class of an expanded clone, and some rows leave it out.

TRBJ2-7,15,TRBV7-7,NA,NA,CASSLELGSSYEQYF,TGTGCTAGCAGCTTAGAGCTGGGCAGCTCCTACGAGCAGTACTTC
TRBJ1-2,12,TRBV19,NA,NA,CASRERTDGYTF,TGTGCCAGTAGAGAAAGGACGGATGGCTACACCTTC
TRBJ1-3,16,TRBV7-2,NA,NA,CASSSVRTVSGNTIYF,TGTGCCAGCAGCTCCGTAAGGACAGTCTCTGGAAACACCATATATTTT
TRBJ1-6,11,TRBV28,TRBD1,NA,CASFGDRNLHF,TGTGCCAGCTTTGGGGACAGAAATCTCCACTTT
TRBJ2-5,15,TRBV7-3,TRBD1,NA,CASSLNRDSQETQYF,TGTGCCAGCAGCCTAAATCGGGACAGTCAAGAGACCCAGTACTTC
TRBJ1-3,14,TRBV21-1,NA,NA,CASSKDQGRNTIYF,TGTGCCAGCAGCAAGGATCAAGGACGAAACACCATATATTTT
TRBJ2-1,15,TRBV9,NA,NA,CASSPGGSSYNEQFF,TGTGCCAGCAGCCCAGGGGGGAGCTCCTACAATGAGCAGTTCTTC
TRBJ2-7,15,TRBV4-2,TRBD2,NA,CASSRLAGVSDEQYF,TGTGCCAGCAGCCGACTAGCGGGAGTATCAGACGAGCAGTACTTC
TRBJ2-2,17,TRBV9,TRBD2,NA,CASSAEGLADNTGELFF,TGTGCCAGCAGCGCCGAAGGACTAGCGGATAACACCGGGGAGCTGTTTTTT
TRBJ2-1,16,TRBV11-3,TRBD2,NA,CASSLNSGGWGNEQFF,TGTGCCAGCAGCTTAAATAGCGGGGGCTGGGGGAATGAGCAGTTCTTC
TRBJ2-7,15,TRBV10-3,TRBD1,NA,CAISESLGQNYEQYF,TGTGCCATCAGTGAGTCGCTGGGACAGAACTACGAGCAGTACTTC
TRBJ2-7,14,TRBV15,TRBD1,NA,CATSTDRGSYEQYF,TGTGCCACCAGCACGGACAGGGGTTCCTACGAGCAGTACTTC
TRBJ1-5,10,TRBV19,TRBD1,NA,CATGYQPQHF,TGTGCGACAGGGTATCAGCCCCAGCATTTT
TRBJ2-5,15,TRBV30,TRBD2,NA,CAWSMGLAGLETQYF,TGTGCCTGGAGTATGGGACTAGCGGGTTTGGAGACCCAGTACTTC
TRBJ2-5,14,TRBV14,TRBD1,NA,CASSPDRVGETQYF,TGTGCCAGCAGCCCGGACAGGGTCGGAGAGACCCAGTACTTC
TRBJ1-5,13,TRBV12-5,TRBD1,NA,CASGPQGVQPQHF,TGTGCTAGTGGTCCCCAGGGGGTTCAGCCCCAGCATTTT
TRBJ2-3,14,TRBV7-2,TRBD2,NA,CASSLELAGDTQYF,TGTGCCAGCAGCTTAGAACTAGCGGGAGATACGCAGTATTTT
TRBJ2-1,15,TRBV7-6,NA,NA,CASSRGLPPNNEQFF,TGTGCCAGCAGCCGGGGGCTTCCCCCAAACAATGAGCAGTTCTTC
TRBJ2-7,14,TRBV5-6,NA,NA,CASSSGPASYEQYF,TGTGCCAGCAGCTCGGGTCCGGCTAGCTACGAGCAGTACTTC
TRBJ2-1,14,TRBV28,TRBD2,NA,CASMSPGLAGEQFF,TGTGCCAGCATGAGCCCGGGACTAGCGGGTGAGCAGTTCTTC
TRBJ2-4,12,TRBV2,TRBD1,NA,CASSVGDRFQYF,TGTGCCAGCAGTGTAGGGGACAGGTTTCAGTACTTC
TRBJ2-7,13,TRBV5-1,NA,NA,CASSLTGAYEQYF,TGCGCCAGCAGCTTGACCGGGGCCTACGAGCAGTACTTC
TRBJ1-6,15,TRBV6-1,TRBD1,few,CASREDRRGNSPLHF,TGTGCCAGCAGGGAGGACAGGCGGGGTAATTCACCCCTCCACTTT
TRBJ2-1,15,TRBV4-3,TRBD2,NA,CASSRSGVSYNEQFF,TGCGCCAGCAGCCGAAGCGGGGTCTCCTACAATGAGCAGTTCTTC
TRBJ1-2,15,TRBV28,NA,NA,CASARGAGGVEGYTF,TGTGCCAGCGCTAGAGGCGCGGGGGGGGTAGAAGGCTACACCTTC
TRBJ2-7,11,TRBV29-1,NA,NA,CSVEGTYEQYF,TGCAGCGTTGAGGGAACCTACGAGCAGTACTTC
TRBJ1-1,13,TRBV7-2,NA,NA,CASSLEGPRRAFF,TGTGCCAGCAGCTTAGAGGGCCCCAGGAGGGCTTTCTTT
TRBJ1-2,14,TRBV9,NA,NA,CASSVPGTTSGYTF,TGTGCCAGCAGCGTACCCGGGACAACGAGCGGCTACACCTTC
TRBJ2-3,16,TRBV25-1,NA,NA,CASSLSVGFAKDTQYF,TGTGCCAGCAGTCTATCGGTTGGGTTCGCTAAAGATACGCAGTATTTT
TRBJ2-7,14,TRBV4-3,NA,once,CASSPQGGNYEQYF,TGCGCCAGCAGCCCACAGGGAGGAAACTACGAGCAGTACTTC
TRBJ2-3,15,TRBV4-2,NA,NA,CASSQDNGFTDTQYF,TGTGCCAGCAGCCAAGACAATGGGTTTACAGATACGCAGTATTTT
TRBJ1-2,13,TRBV10-3,NA,few,CAISPDGEHGYTF,TGTGCCATCAGCCCTGACGGTGAGCATGGCTACACCTTC